The 23 T cell receptor beta chains below come from one sample, sequenced in a study of response to subunit inactivated influenza vaccine. TCRdb re-derived calls from the RT-PCR reads in MiXCR, one entry per CDR3 protein. The sample holds under 800,000 distinct CDR3 sequences, about 14% seen once. Source: PBMCs from blood, taken around 15 days before vaccination. All receptors come from a man aged 50 or older who received an inactivated influenza vaccine.

This clonotype was detected many times. The gene calls are TRBV20-1 and TRBJ2-3, with 10 bases identical to TRBD2. Germline V CDR1 and CDR2: DFQATT, SNEGSKA (reference sequence). This CDR3 region has 16 residues. J gave up 2 bases and V 4 bases, and 9 bases lay outside the gene matches. The CDR3: CSAKVSGLAYTDTQYF. DNA of the CDR3: TGCAGTGCTAAGGTTTCGGGACTAGCGTACACAGATACGCAGTATTTT.

J is TRBJ1-6 and V is TRBV12-3 or TRBV12-4; no clear D gene. V lost 2 bases to trimming and J lost 3 bases, with 8 bases between them. The length of the CDR3 is 15 residues. The CDR3 here is CASSLLGNYNSPLHF. The CDR3 nucleotides are TGTGCCAGCAGTTTACTAGGGAACTATAATTCACCCCTCCACTTT.

The rearrangement links TRBV10-3 to TRBJ1-5; no definite D call. The CDR3 covers 14 residues. Per germline, CDR1 ENHRY and CDR2 SYGVKD. V shed 9 bases and J shed 1 base, with 13 bases lying between them. CDR3 in amino acids: CAIADGVSNQPQHF. CDR3 in DNA: TGTGCCATTGCGGACGGGGTGAGCAATCAGCCCCAGCATTTT.

This clonotype occurred many times. The CDR3 spells CASSSGLRLVSPLHF. The CDR3 DNA reads as TGTGCCAGCAGCTCGGGATTACGCCTTGTTTCACCCCTCCACTTT. The V and J genes are TRBV5-5 and TRBJ1-6; D ambiguous. V shed 3 bases and J shed 9 bases, with 16 bases lying between them. CDR3 size: 15 residues. Germline CDR1 SGHKS, CDR2 YYEKEE (reference sequence).

The CDR3: CSAHGGTGEQFF. The CDR3 DNA reads TGCAGTGCACACGGAGGGACGGGCGAGCAGTTCTTC. The V call is TRBV20-1, the J call TRBJ2-1; D is perhaps TRBD2 (6 bases). The CDR3 covers 12 residues. Trimming cost V 6 bases and J 10 bases, with 16 bases left between them. Germline V gene data show CDR1 as DFQATT and CDR2 as SNEGSKA (reference sequence).

This clonotype was counted only a few times. V is TRBV12-3 or TRBV12-4 and J is TRBJ2-7, with unresolved D. V lost 2 bases, J lost 5 bases, and 7 bases lay in between. The CDR3 spans 12 residues. The CDR3 is CASSLMAHEQYF. The CDR3 region has the DNA TGTGCCAGCAGTTTAATGGCTCACGAGCAGTACTTC.

The V and J genes are TRBV5-6 and TRBJ2-7, with TRBD1 identical over 8 bases. The CDR3 is 13 residues long. The germline V gene encodes CDR1 SGHDT and CDR2 YYEEEE. V lost 5 bases and J lost 3; bases outside the gene matches: 4. The CDR3 reads CASSTGGNYEQYF. CDR3 DNA: TGTGCCAGCAGTACAGGGGGTAACTACGAGCAGTACTTC.

The chain recombines TRBV20-1 with TRBJ2-7; the D gene is possibly TRBD2 (5 bases). With 2 bases removed from V and 4 bases from J, the gap between germline ends came to 12 bases. The V gene's germline CDR1 is DFQATT and CDR2 SNEGSKA (reference sequence). This CDR3 has 13 residues. CDR3 DNA: TGCAGTGCTAGAACTTGGCGGACTTACGAGCAGTACTTC. It encodes CSARTWRTYEQYF.

The chain couples TRBV6-1 to TRBJ2-2; no firm D call. V dropped 6 bases and J dropped 0 bases, with 11 bases sitting between them. This CDR3 is 15 amino acids long. Per germline, CDR1 MNHNS and CDR2 SASEGT. The CDR3 nucleotides read TGTGCCAGCAGGTCAGACTGGGCGAACACCGGGGAGCTGTTTTTT. The encoded protein is CASRSDWANTGELFF.

This clonotype was counted a few times. V and J are TRBV20-1 and TRBJ2-3, with 11 bases identical to TRBD2. J gave up 2 bases and V 4 bases, and 5 bases lay outside the gene matches. Germline CDR1 is DFQATT and CDR2 is SNEGSKA (reference sequence). This CDR3 region has 15 residues. CDR3 loop: CSATGTSGHTDTQYF. CDR3 bases: TGCAGTGCTACCGGGACTAGCGGACACACAGATACGCAGTATTTT.

There are a few counts of this clonotype. The chain couples TRBV6-2 or TRBV6-3 to TRBJ1-2; 8 bases align to TRBD1. The CDR3 covers 16 residues. Germline loops: CDR1 MNHEY, CDR2 SVGEGT. V gave up 6 bases and J gave up 6 bases; unmatched junction bases: 15. This CDR3 is CASSSSDRGWRHGYTF. DNA for the CDR3: TGTGCCAGCAGCTCATCTGACAGGGGTTGGAGGCATGGCTACACCTTC.

This clonotype was counted once. CDR3 sequence reads: CASSSGGQGTYEQYF. CDR3 coding DNA: TGTGCCAGCAGTTCGGGGGGACAGGGTACCTACGAGCAGTACTTC. This chain uses TRBV28 with TRBJ2-7; 9 bases map to TRBD1. The CDR3 length is 15 residues. Germline loops: CDR1 MDHEN, CDR2 SYDVKM. V lost 4 bases to trimming and J lost 2 bases; unmatched junction nucleotides: 6.

The chain joins TRBV10-3 to TRBJ2-3, with TRBD2 as a possible D gene (5 bases). V dropped 0 bases and J dropped 6 bases, with 7 bases sitting between them. This CDR3 is built from 13 residues. CDR1 ENHRY and CDR2 SYGVKD come from the germline V gene. DNA for the CDR3: TGTGCCATCAGTGAGTCAAGGGAGGATACGCAGTATTTT. Its translation is CAISESREDTQYF.

This clonotype appeared many times. J is TRBJ1-2 and V is TRBV20-1; D is unclear. This CDR3 is 15 amino acids long. V gave up 5 bases and J gave up 8 bases, with 24 bases separating them. In germline, CDR1 is DFQATT, CDR2 SNEGSKA (reference sequence). CDR3 nucleotide sequence: TGCAGTGCTCATCCCCCGGCAGGACCGAGCTGGGGCTACACCTTC. Translated, it gives CSAHPPAGPSWGYTF.

V and J are TRBV18 and TRBJ2-1, with 10 bases lining up with TRBD2. The CDR3 runs to 18 residues. Germline values: CDR1 KGHSH, CDR2 LQKENI. V was clipped by 2 bases and J by 5 bases; unmatched bases: 12. CDR3 DNA sequence: TGTGCCAGCTCACCAGGGCTAGCGGGAGCTGGGTTCCACAATGAGCAGTTCTTC. The encoded protein is CASSPGLAGAGFHNEQFF. Supplemented by reference TRBV18 and TRBJ2-1, the full variable domain reads NAGVMQNPRHLVRRRGQEARLRCSPMKGHSHVYWYRQLPEEGLKFMVYLQKENIIDESGMPKERFSAEFPKEGPSILRIQQVVRGDSAAYFCASSPGLAGAGFHNEQFFGPGTRLTVL.

Only a few counts were recorded for this clonotype. The V and J genes are TRBV27 and TRBJ2-3, with D maybe TRBD2 (7 bases). CDR3 length: 17 amino acids. Germline CDR1 MNHEY, CDR2 SMNVEV (reference sequence). V gave up 4 bases and J gave up 6 bases, with 23 bases separating them. In DNA form, the CDR3 reads TGTGCCAGCAGTTGGGTGTTGAGAGGGGGGGGCTTGGATACGCAGTATTTT. It encodes CASSWVLRGGGLDTQYF.

The chain employs TRBV5-1 and TRBJ1-1; possible D gene TRBD1, 5 bases. V was cut by 4 bases and J by 1 base, with 14 bases left in between. The CDR3 runs 15 residues. CDR1 is SGHRS and CDR2 is YFSETQ in the germline V gene. The CDR3 bases are TGCGCCAGCAGCAACCTAGGGGTTACGAACACTGAAGCTTTCTTT. As protein: CASSNLGVTNTEAFF.

The chain links TRBV20-1 to TRBJ2-7; TRBD2 matches at 12 bases. The CDR3 length is 14 residues. Germline assignment: CDR1 DFQATT and CDR2 SNEGSKA (reference sequence). V was pared by 3 bases and J by 4 bases, with 4 bases of the junction left unmatched. Here the CDR3 reads CSASGTSGWYEQYF. The CDR3 region has the DNA TGCAGTGCTAGCGGGACTAGCGGGTGGTACGAGCAGTACTTC.

The sample holds a few counts of this clonotype. J is TRBJ2-3 and V is TRBV20-1; D is unresolved. V was trimmed by 0 bases and J by 0 bases, leaving 13 bases between them. The CDR3 is made up of 16 amino acids. Looked up from germline, CDR1 is DFQATT and CDR2 is SNEGSKA (reference sequence). The CDR3 spells CSARDFPASSTDTQYF. Written as DNA, the CDR3 is TGCAGTGCTAGAGATTTCCCAGCGTCTAGCACAGATACGCAGTATTTT.

This clonotype turned up a few times. The rearrangement uses TRBV27 and TRBJ2-1, with 8 nucleotides matching TRBD2. After removal of 7 bases from V and 2 bases from J, the junction contained 4 bases not matched to a gene. Germline CDR1 reads MNHEY; CDR2 reads SMNVEV (reference sequence). The CDR3 has 14 residues. The CDR3 DNA reads TGTGCCAGCAACGGCGGGAGGACCTACAATGAGCAGTTCTTC. Protein product: CASNGGRTYNEQFF.

This clonotype was seen a few times. The J gene is TRBJ2-3, the V gene TRBV7-7; D ambiguous. The CDR3 covers 13 residues. V dropped 3 bases and J dropped 10 bases, with 14 bases sitting between them. Germline CDR1 is SSHAT and CDR2 is FNYEAQ (reference sequence). CDR3 DNA: TGTGCCAGCAGCTTCGCTGTGGCGGAATCGCAGTATTTT. Its protein is CASSFAVAESQYF.

This clonotype came up a few times. The chain links TRBV5-1 to TRBJ2-7; D perhaps matches TRBD2 (5 bases). Germline loops: CDR1 SGHRS, CDR2 YFSETQ. This CDR3 comprises 14 residues. Trimming took 2 bases from V and 7 from J, leaving 16 bases between them. The CDR3 region has the DNA TGCGCCAGCAGCTTCGATGGGGTGGAGGAGGAGCAGTACTTC. It yields the protein CASSFDGVEEEQYF.

The V gene is TRBV28, the J gene TRBJ2-1, with 10 bases that match TRBD1. There are 14 residues in the CDR3. Germline loops: CDR1 MDHEN, CDR2 SYDVKM. Trimming cost V 5 bases and J 6 bases; bases outside gene matches: 4. The CDR3 DNA follows: TGTGCCAGCAGTGGGACAGGGGCCGTCAATGAGCAGTTCTTC. It specifies CASSGTGAVNEQFF. The variable domain in full, completed from reference TRBV28 and TRBJ2-1, reads DVKVTQSSRYLVKRTGEKVFLECVQDMDHENMFWYRQDPGLGLRLIYFSYDVKMKEKGDIPEGYSVSREKKERFSLILESASTNQTSMYLCASSGTGAVNEQFFGPGTRLTVL.